The 16 T cell receptor beta chains below come from one sample, sequenced in a study of blood T cell repertoires in COVID-19. Some clones are missing from TCRdb's copy, which holds only in-frame ones; the method was immunoSEQ multiplex PCR. The repertoire consists of 70,000 to 90,000 clones, with roughly 86% occurring once and the leading ten covering around 29%. Sample: peripheral blood. Every receptor here comes from a man between 50 and 59 years old with acute or convalescent COVID-19.

The chain joins TRBV27 to TRBJ2-1; 10 nucleotides line up with TRBD2. The CDR3 length is 15 residues. Losses at the gene ends were 3 bases for V and 6 bases for J; bases not matched to a gene: 5. Per germline, CDR1 MNHEY and CDR2 SMNVEV (reference sequence). CDR3 sequence reads: CASSFSGGRVNEQFF. CDR3 DNA sequence: TGTGCCAGCAGTTTTAGCGGGGGGCGGGTCAATGAGCAGTTCTTC.

This rearrangement joins TRBV3-1 (or the pseudogene TRBV3-2) to TRBJ1-2; perhaps TRBD1 as D (6 bases). V shed 1 base and J shed 6 bases, with 12 bases lying between them. The CDR3 is 14 amino acids. Germline V CDR1 and CDR2: LGHDT, YNNKEL (reference sequence). The CDR3 protein is CASSQAWGGDGYTF. The CDR3 nucleotides are TGTGCCAGCAGCCAAGCCTGGGGGGGCGATGGCTACACCTTC.

CDR3 in DNA: TGTGCCTGGAGTGTACGGAGTAATCAGCCCCAGCATTTT. Protein sequence: CAWSVRSNQPQHF. The chain has TRBV30 and TRBJ1-5; D is unresolved. Deletions cut 0 bases from V and 4 bases from J, with 7 bases between. The CDR3 totals 13 residues. The V gene's germline CDR1 is GTSNPN and CDR2 SVGIG (reference sequence).

There are a few counts of this clone. This sequence joins TRBV6-1 and TRBJ1-2; D unclear. Trimming pared 2 bases from V and 7 bases from J, leaving 14 bases between. The germline V gene has CDR1 MNHNS and CDR2 SASEGT. The CDR3 is made up of 14 amino acids. The CDR3 region is CASSELGRGIGYTF. In DNA, the CDR3 is TGTGCCAGCAGTGAACTCGGCAGAGGGATTGGCTACACCTTC.

This chain connects TRBV3-1 (or the pseudogene TRBV3-2) to TRBJ2-5; 7 bases line up with TRBD2. V trimming: 2 bases; J trimming: 6 bases; junction bases outside the gene matches: 15. CDR3 length equals 17 residues. Germline CDR1 reads LGHDT; CDR2 reads YNNKEL (reference sequence). The CDR3 nucleotides are TGTGCCAGCAGCCAAAGGTCGTACAGCGGGGTGGGAAAGACCCAGTACTTC. Its translation is CASSQRSYSGVGKTQYF.

The chain combines TRBV30 with TRBJ2-5; 9 nucleotides agree with TRBD1. The CDR3 loop spans 11 amino acids. The V gene's germline CDR1 is GTSNPN and CDR2 SVGIG (reference sequence). J was trimmed by 7 bases and V by 4 bases; bases with no gene match: 1. The CDR3 is CAWTTGGTQYF. CDR3 sequence (DNA): TGTGCCTGGACGACAGGGGGGACCCAGTACTTC.

CDR3 DNA sequence: TGTGCCAGCAGCCAAGATCCGGGACAGGGGGAGGATACGCAGTATTTT. Translated, it gives CASSQDPGQGEDTQYF. The rearrangement joins TRBV14 to TRBJ2-3, with 11 nucleotides matching TRBD1. The germline V gene encodes CDR1 SGHDN and CDR2 FVKESK. The V gene end was trimmed by 0 bases and the J gene end by 6 bases; junction bases not matched to a gene: 5. The CDR3 contains 16 residues.

The V and J genes are TRBV19 and TRBJ1-5; 7 bases agree with TRBD1. Germline trimming cut 9 bases from V and 5 bases from J; bases unmatched to any gene: 7. Germline lookup yields CDR1 LNHDA and CDR2 SQIVND (reference sequence). The CDR3 consists of 13 residues. CDR3 residues: CASRQGRDQPQHF. The CDR3 coding sequence is TGTGCCAGCCGACAGGGTAGGGATCAGCCCCAGCATTTT. The full variable domain, in which reference TRBV19 and TRBJ1-5 provide the parts outside the CDR3, is DGGITQSPKYLFRKEGQNVTLSCEQNLNHDAMYWYRQDPGQGLRLIYYSQIVNDFQKGDIAEGYSVSREKKESFPLTVTSAQKNPTAFYLCASRQGRDQPQHFGDGTRLSIL.

The V gene is TRBV5-4, the J gene TRBJ2-3; D may be TRBD2 (5 bases). Trimming stripped 0 bases from V and 4 bases from J, with 9 bases between. The CDR3 extends over 14 amino acids. Germline assignment: CDR1 SGHNT and CDR2 YYREEE (reference sequence). The CDR3 protein is CASSLAARADTQYF. DNA for the CDR3: TGTGCCAGCAGCTTGGCCGCGCGGGCAGATACGCAGTATTTT.

V and J are TRBV4-1 and TRBJ1-1; D unclear. The V end lost 1 base, the J end lost 7 bases, and 13 bases lay between the germline ends. This CDR3 comprises 14 residues. Germline values: CDR1 MGHRA, CDR2 YSYEKL. The CDR3 DNA sequence: TGCGCCAGCAGCCAAGTCGGGGATGGAGGTGAAGCTTTCTTT. Translating gives CASSQVGDGGEAFF.

The V call is TRBV5-1, the J call TRBJ1-3; a possible D gene is TRBD1 (5 bases). Trimming cost V 3 bases and J 0 bases, with 13 bases left between them. Germline V gives CDR1 SGHRS, CDR2 YFSETQ. The CDR3 totals 16 residues. This chain's CDR3 is CASSSQALPSGNTIYF. CDR3 bases: TGCGCCAGCAGCTCACAGGCGTTACCCTCTGGAAACACCATATATTTT.

V usage is TRBV9 and J usage is TRBJ2-1; 8 bases align to TRBD2. The CDR3 spans 16 residues. Per the germline V gene, CDR1 is SGDLS and CDR2 is YYNGEE. V was pared by 0 bases and J by 6 bases, with 8 bases of the junction left unmatched. The CDR3 reads CASSVGASGWGNEQFF. The CDR3 region has the DNA TGTGCCAGCAGCGTAGGGGCTAGCGGGTGGGGCAATGAGCAGTTCTTC.

The chain carries TRBV28 and TRBJ1-1, with D unclear. Per germline, CDR1 MDHEN and CDR2 SYDVKM. Between the trimmed V and J ends, which lost 1 base and 8 bases, there was a span of 5 bases. The CDR3 totals 11 residues. The CDR3 protein is CASSLSREAFF. CDR3 nucleotides: TGTGCCAGCAGTTTATCTCGGGAAGCTTTCTTT.

The CDR3 coding sequence is TGCGCCAGCAGCTTGGAGGCAGGGGGCGTCGGGGGCATTCAGTACTTC. Protein product: CASSLEAGGVGGIQYF. The gene calls are TRBV5-1 and TRBJ2-4; 8 bases are shared with TRBD1. Germline V gives CDR1 SGHRS, CDR2 YFSETQ. After removal of 0 bases from V and 9 bases from J, the junction contained 11 bases not matched to a gene. The CDR3 consists of 16 residues. Using reference TRBV5-1 and TRBJ2-4 for the parts outside the CDR3, the full variable domain is KAGVTQTPRYLIKTRGQQVTLSCSPISGHRSVSWYQQTPGQGLQFLFEYFSETQRNKGNFPGRFSGRQFSNSRSEMNVSTLELGDSALYLCASSLEAGGVGGIQYFGAGTRLSVL.

In its sample, this clone was seen once. The CDR3 DNA follows: TGTGCCAGCAGCTCGGCGACCGGACTTAGGACTAGCGGGGGGTTTGGCGAGCAGTACTTC. It codes for CASSSATGLRTSGGFGEQYF. J is TRBJ2-7 and V is TRBV5-4; 14 bases are a match to TRBD2. This CDR3 region has 20 residues. V gave up 3 bases and J gave up 6 bases; unmatched junction bases: 20. The germline CDR1 and CDR2 sequences are SGHNT and YYREEE (reference sequence).

J is TRBJ2-7 and V is TRBV7-8; 10 nucleotides align to TRBD1. Trimming took 2 bases from V and 4 from J; bases not matched to a gene: 5. CDR3 length: 15 amino acids. In germline, CDR1 is SGHVS, CDR2 FQNEAQ. The CDR3 region has the DNA TGTGCCAGCAGCTTATTAGGGACAGGGGCTTACGAGCAGTACTTC. Its protein product is CASSLLGTGAYEQYF.